This T cell receptor (beta chain) was found in a study of post-analysis software for immune sequencing data. Whole-study context: Progressive-relapsing, secondary progressive and relapsing-remitting multiple sclerosis were among the disease courses included.

This clonotype has a count of ten or more. The antigen remains undetermined. Built from TCR beta cDNA, the libraries had unique molecular identifiers in them. From around 1 to 10 million T cells, 400,000 to 500,000 cDNA molecules were obtained. One entry per CDR3 protein results from TCRdb running MiXCR on the PCR reads. Of over 300,000 distinct CDR3 sequences in the sample, around 37% were seen once. The study, taken as a whole, reports: For normalized Chao1 diversity, multiple sclerosis patients scored significantly lower than controls did. With F measure, samples from one preparation batch clustered together strongly. When patients were compared with controls, a handful of TRBV segments were more frequent, TRBV5-6, TRBV5-1 and TRBV20-1 among them.

CDR3 length: 15 amino acids. Germline V CDR1 and CDR2: SGHTA, FQGNSA. The V gene lost 1 base and the J gene lost 3 bases, with 10 bases spanning the gap. The chain combines TRBV7-2 with TRBJ1-5; a possible D gene is TRBD1 (6 bases). This TCR was recovered from a girl aged 10 to 17 with multiple sclerosis. The sequencing sample was made of blood. The CDR3, as DNA: TGTGCCAGCAGCTTAGTTAGACAGGCCAATCAGCCCCAGCATTTT. Amino acids: CASSLVRQANQPQHF.